This T cell receptor (beta chain) was observed in a study of blood T cells in healthy people across ages (dated by TCRdb to the mid-2010s). For the wider study: In model experiments, template switching captured about one uniquely barcoded TCR beta cDNA molecule for every two T cells. To avoid experimental bias, donors of different ages were spread randomly across the sequencing lanes. Using deep sequencing normalized with unique cDNA molecular identifiers, the study measured how TCR beta repertoire diversity changes with age. The donors were split into four age groups: young (average approximately 16 years), middle-aged (39), aged (roughly 68) and long-lived (about 82). Two additional independent replicas of 1 million unique cDNA reads from the same blood draw were analyzed for two donors (one aged 18 to 29 and one aged 80 or older). Overall results and qualifications from the work: Because the CMV infection status of the donors was unknown, age-related changes in expanded clonotypes may potentially have been confounded. Conclusive comparison of naive and antigen-experienced compartments was prevented by the profiling of bulk unsorted PBMCs. Observed TCR beta diversity per million T cells fell roughly linearly with age, and a significant reduction was already apparent by age roughly 40. Compared with the aged group, the long-lived group had more naive CD4+ T cells, fewer expanded clones and increased TCR diversity, suggesting age selection. A strong correlation was found between observed TCR beta diversity and the percentage of naive T cells measured by flow cytometry. Total diversity estimates from one million sequenced T cells were considered lower bounds and underestimates.

The donors were 40 or so Caucasian individuals from Russia, aged 6 to 90 years, who were systemically healthy. Each donor gave 9.5 to 10 milliliters of peripheral blood, drawn into EDTA-treated Vacutainer tubes. PBMCs were isolated by Ficoll-Paque density-gradient centrifugation, with at least 7 million obtained per sample. Total RNA, at least 6 micrograms per sample, was extracted from PBMCs with Trizol reagent. The percentages of naive CD45RAhigh/CD27high T cells were determined by flow cytometry on a PBMC aliquot from every donor. The library was made by 5' RACE. A second 7 to 11 cycle PCR used a sample-barcoded 5' primer and a J-beta primer mix. A unique molecular identifier was introduced onto each TCR beta cDNA molecule by a template-switch 5' adaptor carrying 12 random nucleotides. Each sample yielded at least 3 million CDR3-containing paired-end reads. First-strand cDNA was synthesized from all RNA with the Mint cDNA synthesis kit, primed by a TRBC-specific oligonucleotide. Following uracil-DNA glycosylase treatment, all cDNA underwent a first 18-cycle PCR with the universal primers M1SS and BC2_uni_R. Processing in the source paper ran as follows. Each sample was normalized by randomly selecting 1 million high-quality reads, each carrying a distinct molecular identifier. Reads with shared molecular identifiers were discarded instead of being binned into consensus sequences. MiTCR, with a Q25 quality threshold and the strictest error-elimination algorithm, was used for CDR3 identification, clonotype clustering and error correction. A nonparametric unseen species model with Euler transformation was used to estimate lower-bound total TCR beta diversity. TCRdb trimmed public reads at Q25 via fastp, called clones via MiXCR and kept in-frame beta chains. Entries that share a CDR3 protein sequence are merged under the most common genes and DNA. In this record, the V and J calls reflect TCRdb's handling and not the investigators' own analysis. For this sample there are around 2 million distinct CDR3 sequences; 35% to 50% appear just once. The ten largest account for 23% of the sample.

This clonotype turned up a few times. There is no known antigen for this receptor. One junction end disagrees with the germline gene, perhaps due to a read error. Material: blood. This TCR was sampled from a human donor in good health.

The CDR3 reads as follows: CASGQDYRRLYGYTF. At the DNA level, the sequence is TGCGCCAGCGGCCAAGATTACAGGAGGCTTTATGGCTACACCTTC. The rearranged segments are TRBV4-1 and TRBJ1-2, with TRBD1 perhaps the D gene, on 5 matching bases. The CDR3, cysteine through phenylalanine, is 15 amino acids long. Of the read, only the CDR3 DNA is kept; its 45 bases are in frame from base 1. Via the germline V gene, CDR1 is MGHRA and CDR2 YSYEKL.